The next 31 T cell receptor beta chains were all read from a single sample in a study of beta chain features in type 1 diabetes. The whole isolated RNA underwent reverse transcription, so sequencing captured expressed TCRB transcripts. Method: immunoSEQ multiplex PCR; TCRdb's copy keeps in-frame clones and lacks some. Found here are a few hundred thousand clones, 27% of them singletons; the top ten hold approximately 4%. Input material: central memory CD4+ T cells from blood. The receptor source for this set is a man younger than 45 in good health.

This clone was seen more than once but under ten times. The rearrangement uses TRBV5-4 and TRBJ1-1; 9 nucleotides agree with TRBD1. This CDR3 comprises 18 residues. Looked up from germline, CDR1 is SGHNT and CDR2 is YYREEE (reference sequence). V lost 6 bases and J lost 0; bases outside the gene matches: 15. CDR3 DNA: TGTGCCAGCACTAAGGGTACCCCGGGACAGGGAATGAACACTGAAGCTTTCTTT. This codes for CASTKGTPGQGMNTEAFF.

This clone was counted between two and nine times. The genes are TRBV27 and TRBJ2-4; the D is unclear. Trimming took off 0 bases at V and 2 bases at J, with 8 bases between the two ends. CDR3 length: 15 residues. CDR1 is MNHEY and CDR2 is SMNVEV in the germline V gene (reference sequence). The CDR3 coding sequence is TGTGCCAGCAGTTTATCTGCCCAGTCCAAAAACATTCAGTACTTC. This sequence encodes CASSLSAQSKNIQYF.

The table lists this clone with a few counts. Additional DNA sequences in this sample encode the identical CDR3. The genes are TRBV13 and TRBJ1-2, with D perhaps matching TRBD1 (5 bases). The CDR3 totals 10 residues. Per germline, CDR1 PRHDT and CDR2 FYEKMQ (reference sequence). Trimming took off 8 bases at V and 10 bases at J, with 11 bases between the two ends. CDR3 bases: TGTGCCAGCCGTCAGGGATTCTACACCTTC. It specifies CASRQGFYTF.

J is TRBJ2-6 and V is TRBV5-1; 7 bases align to TRBD1. The CDR3 sequence is 15 residues long. V lost 3 bases and J lost 2; bases outside the gene matches: 2. Per the germline V gene, CDR1 is SGHRS and CDR2 is YFSETQ. The chain's CDR3 is CASSSDRAGANVLTF. DNA for the CDR3: TGCGCCAGCAGCTCAGACAGGGCTGGGGCCAACGTCCTGACTTTC.

This sequence joins TRBV13 and TRBJ1-1; 7 bases match TRBD1. CDR1 is PRHDT and CDR2 is FYEKMQ in the germline V gene (reference sequence). V shed 4 bases and J 5 bases; nucleotides not matched to a gene: 7. This CDR3 region has 14 residues. CDR3 sequence (DNA): TGTGCCAGCAGCTACCAGACAGGGAATACTGAAGCTTTCTTT. Its translation is CASSYQTGNTEAFF. Full variable domain (rest looked up from reference TRBV13 and TRBJ1-1): AAGVIQSPRHLIKEKRETATLKCYPIPRHDTVYWYQQGPGQDPQFLISFYEKMQSDKGSIPDRFSAQQFSDYHSELNMSSLELGDSALYFCASSYQTGNTEAFFGQGTRLTVV.

The CDR3 loop reads CASSDGGSTDTQYF. The CDR3 DNA is TGCGCCAGCAGCGACGGCGGAAGCACAGATACGCAGTATTTT. This chain joins TRBV5-1 and TRBJ2-3; D call uncertain. The germline V and J ends were trimmed by 4 bases and 0 bases, with 9 bases remaining between them. The CDR3 covers 14 residues. From germline, CDR1 is SGHRS and CDR2 YFSETQ. The full variable domain, completed using reference TRBV5-1 and TRBJ2-3, is KAGVTQTPRYLIKTRGQQVTLSCSPISGHRSVSWYQQTPGQGLQFLFEYFSETQRNKGNFPGRFSGRQFSNSRSEMNVSTLELGDSALYLCASSDGGSTDTQYFGPGTRLTVL.

In nucleotides, the CDR3 is TGTGCCAGCGGCCGACAGGGAACAGGCGAGCAGTACTTC. Translating it yields CASGRQGTGEQYF. The V call is TRBV25-1, the J call TRBJ2-7; 7 positions agree with TRBD1. The CDR3 contains 13 residues. The trim removed 8 bases at V and 6 bases at J, leaving 10 bases unmatched. The germline V gene encodes CDR1 MGHDK and CDR2 SYGVNS.

This sequence joins TRBV10-3 and TRBJ2-1; 9 bases are shared with TRBD2. CDR1 is ENHRY and CDR2 is SYGVKD in the germline V gene. With 4 bases clipped from V and 6 bases from J, the junction kept 7 bases outside the gene matches. CDR3 length: 15 residues. CDR3 sequence: CAISGPSGIPNEQFF. The CDR3 DNA reads as TGTGCCATCAGTGGGCCTAGCGGGATCCCCAATGAGCAGTTCTTC.

This sequence joins TRBV23-1 and TRBJ2-6; D is possibly TRBD1 (6 bases). TRBV23-1 is placed among ORFs of uncertain function. The length of the CDR3 is 18 residues. V lost 0 bases and J lost 4, with 16 bases in between. CDR3 sequence (DNA): TGCGCCAGCAGTCAATCGGAAGAACAGGGCTGCGGGGCCAACGTCCTGACTTTC. Protein sequence: CASSQSEEQGCGANVLTF.

DNA of the CDR3: TGTGCCAGCAGTTCTCATTATCCCGAAGAGTTCTTC. As protein: CASSSHYPEEFF. The rearrangement joins TRBV28 to TRBJ2-1; the D is unclear. In germline, CDR1 is MDHEN, CDR2 SYDVKM. V lost 4 bases and J lost 14, with 15 bases in between. The CDR3 covers 12 residues.

There are a few counts of this clone. J is TRBJ2-5 and V is TRBV15, with D maybe TRBD1 (5 bases). In germline, CDR1 is LNHNV, CDR2 YYDKDF (reference sequence). Trimming removed 3 bases from V and 3 bases from J, with 14 bases in between. The CDR3 is 15 residues long. The CDR3 nucleotides read TGTGCCACCAGCAGGGATTCAACAGGAGAAGAGACCCAGTACTTC. This gives the protein CATSRDSTGEETQYF. Based on the CDR3 plus reference TRBV15 and TRBJ2-5, the full variable domain is DAMVIQNPRYQVTQFGKPVTLSCSQTLNHNVMYWYQQKSSQAPKLLFHYYDKDFNNEADTPDNFQSRRPNTSFCFLDIRSPGLGDTAMYLCATSRDSTGEETQYFGPGTRLLVL.

This clone was found a few times. The rearrangement joins TRBV20-1 to TRBJ1-1, with D perhaps matching TRBD1 (6 bases). V shed 6 bases and J shed 7 bases, with 12 bases lying between them. There are 11 residues in the CDR3. Looked up from germline, CDR1 is DFQATT and CDR2 is SNEGSKA (reference sequence). CDR3 sequence: CSAPDRYEAFF. The CDR3 coding sequence is TGCAGTGCGCCCGACAGGTATGAAGCTTTCTTT.

This clone has just a few counts. The V call is TRBV11-3, the J call TRBJ2-3; D gene uncertain. With 1 base removed from V and 3 bases from J, the gap between germline ends came to 5 bases. CDR1 is SGHNT, CDR2 YENEEA, per germline. CDR3 length: 13 amino acids. CDR3 sequence (DNA): TGTGCCAGCAGCTTAGGCCCGACAGATACGCAGTATTTT. Translation: CASSLGPTDTQYF.

The chain is built from TRBV4-3 and TRBJ2-3; TRBD1 is a possible D gene (6 bases). With 4 bases removed from V and 1 base from J, the gap between germline ends came to 12 bases. Germline V gene data show CDR1 as LGHNA and CDR2 as YSLEER. This CDR3 has 15 amino acids. The chain's CDR3 is CASSPARTGTDTQYF. The CDR3, as DNA: TGCGCCAGCAGCCCGGCCAGGACAGGCACAGATACGCAGTATTTT.

The rearrangement links TRBV7-9 to TRBJ2-3, with 7 bases identical to TRBD2. CDR3 length: 14 residues. With V trimmed by 5 bases and J by 8 bases, 10 bases remained unmatched. Germline-derived CDR1 and CDR2 are SEHNR and FQNEAQ (reference sequence). In nucleotides, the CDR3 is TGTGCCAGCAGCCCAAGCGGGGTGGAAGGTACGCAGTATTTT. Its translation: CASSPSGVEGTQYF.

This clone was counted only a few times. A read error is possible here, since a much larger clone lies one base away. This chain links TRBV10-3 with TRBJ2-3, with no clear D. V lost 6 bases to trimming and J lost 2 bases, with 3 bases between them. The germline gives CDR1 ENHRY, CDR2 SYGVKD. This CDR3 has 11 amino acids. CDR3 residues: CAISFTDTQYF. CDR3 sequence (DNA): TGTGCCATCAGCTTCACAGATACGCAGTATTTT.

Comments on this clone: This could be a read error, since a much larger clone is one nucleotide away. The chain employs TRBV5-6 and TRBJ2-1; D gene ambiguous. CDR1 is SGHDT and CDR2 is YYEEEE in the germline V gene. There are 11 residues in the CDR3. The CDR3 loop reads CASSSHNEQFF. The DNA for the CDR3 is TGTGCCAGCAGCTCCCACAATGAGCAGTTCTTC.

The rearrangement links TRBV25-1 to TRBJ1-1; D gene uncertain. The CDR3 covers 13 residues. The germline V gene has CDR1 MGHDK and CDR2 SYGVNS. V was clipped by 1 base and J by 2 bases, with 5 bases between them. CDR3 sequence: CASSESKNTEAFF. CDR3 bases: TGTGCCAGCAGTGAATCGAAAAACACTGAAGCTTTCTTT.

This sequence joins TRBV9 and TRBJ1-1; D is unresolved. Looked up from germline, CDR1 is SGDLS and CDR2 is YYNGEE. The V and J ends lost 0 bases and 1 base respectively, with 10 bases between them. This CDR3 is built from 15 residues. The CDR3 here is CASSVATEGNTEAFF. DNA for the CDR3: TGTGCCAGCAGCGTAGCTACGGAAGGGAACACTGAAGCTTTCTTT.

This clone was seen only a few times. The rearrangement joins TRBV7-2 to TRBJ1-1; a possible D gene is TRBD1 (6 bases). CDR1 and CDR2 (germline): SGHTA, FQGNSA. Trimming cost V 1 base and J 6 bases, with 12 bases left between them. The CDR3 covers 14 residues. The CDR3 bases are TGTGCCAGCAGCTTAGTTGTGACAGGTTCTGAAGCTTTCTTT. Translating gives CASSLVVTGSEAFF.

There are a few counts of this clone. The chain recombines TRBV25-1 with TRBJ2-1; D tentatively fits TRBD1 or TRBD2 (5 bases each). V dropped 1 base and J dropped 7 bases, with 14 bases sitting between them. The V gene's germline CDR1 is MGHDK and CDR2 SYGVNS. This CDR3 contains 15 residues. CDR3 nucleotides: TGTGCCAGCAGTGAATGGGACCCACCTGGGAATGAGCAGTTCTTC. Amino acids: CASSEWDPPGNEQFF.

The V and J genes are TRBV15 and TRBJ2-2, with D unresolved. The V gene lost 0 bases and the J gene lost 0 bases, with 11 bases spanning the gap. The length of the CDR3 is 17 residues. CDR1 and CDR2 (germline): LNHNV, YYDKDF (reference sequence). The CDR3 region is CATSRDLGQSNTGELFF. In nucleotides, the CDR3 is TGTGCCACCAGCAGAGATCTAGGGCAATCGAACACCGGGGAGCTGTTTTTT.

The rearrangement joins TRBV13 to TRBJ1-1, with 8 bases identical to TRBD1. J gave up 6 bases and V 7 bases, and 4 bases lay outside the gene matches. The CDR3 contains 12 residues. Per germline, CDR1 PRHDT and CDR2 FYEKMQ (reference sequence). CDR3 residues: CASTRQGSEAFF. CDR3 in DNA: TGTGCCAGCACCCGACAGGGGTCTGAAGCTTTCTTT.

CDR3 amino acids: CASSSDTGKFQQYF. CDR3 in DNA: TGTGCCAGCAGTTCGGATACAGGGAAGTTCCAGCAGTACTTC. The chain recombines TRBV28 with TRBJ2-7; D might be TRBD1 (6 bases). There are 14 residues in the CDR3. Germline lookup yields CDR1 MDHEN and CDR2 SYDVKM. Deletions cut 4 bases from V and 8 bases from J, with 18 bases between.

There are a few counts of this clone. This chain joins TRBV4-1 and TRBJ2-7; the D is unclear. Between the trimmed V and J ends, which lost 2 bases and 2 bases, there was a span of 13 bases. This CDR3 spans 15 amino acids. The V gene's germline CDR1 is MGHRA and CDR2 YSYEKL. The CDR3 nucleotides read TGCGCCAGCAGCCAAACCCTGACAACGACCTACGAGCAGTACTTC. Translating gives CASSQTLTTTYEQYF.

This clone has more than one count but fewer than ten. The V and J genes are TRBV9 and TRBJ2-5; maybe TRBD2 (5 bases). The CDR3 has 21 amino acids. The germline CDR1 and CDR2 sequences are SGDLS and YYNGEE. V was pared by 2 bases and J by 3 bases, with 32 bases between. For the CDR3, the DNA is TGTGCCAGCAGCGTCCTCCCTCCGATCGCGCCTGAGGACTGCACTGAAGAGACCCAGTACTTC. This sequence encodes CASSVLPPIAPEDCTEETQYF.

V usage is TRBV14 and J usage is TRBJ1-2; D might be TRBD1 (6 bases). CDR3 size: 15 residues. The V gene lost 5 bases and the J gene lost 4 bases, with 17 bases spanning the gap. Germline V gene data show CDR1 as SGHDN and CDR2 as FVKESK. DNA of the CDR3: TGTGCCAGCAGCGGGGGAACAGGGTCGGCCTATGGCTACACCTTC. Translated, it gives CASSGGTGSAYGYTF.

This clone has just a few counts. V gene TRBV11-2 combines with J gene TRBJ2-3, with D maybe TRBD2 (5 bases). This CDR3 is 14 amino acids long. In germline, CDR1 is SGHAT, CDR2 FQNNGV. The V end was cut by 1 base, the J end by 3 bases, with 8 bases between. CDR3 residues: CASSLAVATDTQYF. CDR3 nucleotides: TGTGCCAGCAGCTTAGCCGTAGCGACAGATACGCAGTATTTT.

The chain uses TRBV7-8 and TRBJ2-3; D unclear. The germline V gene has CDR1 SGHVS and CDR2 FQNEAQ. The CDR3 extends over 14 amino acids. Trimming took off 5 bases at V and 1 base at J, with 10 bases between the two ends. This CDR3 is CASSVRKGTDTQYF. As DNA, the CDR3 is TGTGCCAGCAGCGTCCGGAAGGGCACAGATACGCAGTATTTT.

This clone has just a few counts. J is TRBJ2-2 and V is TRBV11-2, with a weak D call TRBD1 (5 bases). This CDR3 has 17 amino acids. V shed 3 bases and J shed 0 bases, with 14 bases lying between them. CDR1 SGHAT and CDR2 FQNNGV come from the germline V gene. CDR3 sequence reads: CASSFGDDSTNTGELFF. The CDR3 DNA follows: TGTGCCAGCAGCTTTGGAGATGACAGCACGAACACCGGGGAGCTGTTTTTT.

The gene calls are TRBV11-2 and TRBJ2-5, with D uncertain. The CDR3 loop spans 12 amino acids. Per germline, CDR1 SGHAT and CDR2 FQNNGV. V dropped 6 bases and J dropped 4 bases, with 9 bases sitting between them. The DNA for the CDR3 is TGTGCCAGCAGTGAGGATGCAGAGACCCAGTACTTC. It codes for CASSEDAETQYF.